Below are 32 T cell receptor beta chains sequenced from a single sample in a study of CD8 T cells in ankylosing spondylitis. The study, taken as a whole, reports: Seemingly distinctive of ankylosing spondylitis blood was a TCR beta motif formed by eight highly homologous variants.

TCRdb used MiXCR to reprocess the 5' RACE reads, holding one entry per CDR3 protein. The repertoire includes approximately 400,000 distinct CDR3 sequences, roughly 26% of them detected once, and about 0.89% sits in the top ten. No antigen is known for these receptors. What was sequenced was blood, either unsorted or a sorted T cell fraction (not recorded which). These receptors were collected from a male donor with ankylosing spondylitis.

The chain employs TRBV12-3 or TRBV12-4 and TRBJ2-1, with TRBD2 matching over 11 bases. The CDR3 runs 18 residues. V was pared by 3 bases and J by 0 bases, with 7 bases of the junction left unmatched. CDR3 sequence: CASSFTRLAGSSYNEQFF. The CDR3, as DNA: TGTGCCAGCAGTTTTACTCGACTAGCGGGAAGCTCCTACAATGAGCAGTTCTTC.

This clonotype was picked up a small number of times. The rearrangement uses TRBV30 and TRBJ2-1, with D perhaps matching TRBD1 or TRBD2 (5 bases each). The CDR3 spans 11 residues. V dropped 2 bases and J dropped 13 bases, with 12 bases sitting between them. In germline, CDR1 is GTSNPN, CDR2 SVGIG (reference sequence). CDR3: CAWSNSRDQFF. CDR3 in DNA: TGTGCCTGGAGTAACTCCCGGGACCAGTTCTTC.

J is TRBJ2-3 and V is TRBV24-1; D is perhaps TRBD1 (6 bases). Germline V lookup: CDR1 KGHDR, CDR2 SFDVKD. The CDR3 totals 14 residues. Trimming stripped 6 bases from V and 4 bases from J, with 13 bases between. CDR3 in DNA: TGTGCCACCAGTACCAGGGGCCGTCCAGATACGCAGTATTTT. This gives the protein CATSTRGRPDTQYF.

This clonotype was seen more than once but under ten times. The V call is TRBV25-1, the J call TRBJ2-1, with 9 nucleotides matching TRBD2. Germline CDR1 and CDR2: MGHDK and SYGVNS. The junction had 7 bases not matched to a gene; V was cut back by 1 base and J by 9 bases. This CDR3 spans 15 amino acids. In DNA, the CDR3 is TGTGCCAGCAGTGAATTGGCTAGCGGGAAGGTTGAGCAGTTCTTC. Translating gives CASSELASGKVEQFF.

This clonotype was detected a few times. In DNA form, the CDR3 reads TGCAGTGCTCTGGCCGGGTCCTTGGGCGGGGAGCTGTTTTTT. This sequence encodes CSALAGSLGGELFF. The rearrangement joins TRBV20-1 to TRBJ2-2; unclear D gene. Trimming left V 5 bases short and J 7 bases short, with 17 bases between. CDR3 length: 14 residues. CDR1 and CDR2 (germline): DFQATT, SNEGSKA (reference sequence).

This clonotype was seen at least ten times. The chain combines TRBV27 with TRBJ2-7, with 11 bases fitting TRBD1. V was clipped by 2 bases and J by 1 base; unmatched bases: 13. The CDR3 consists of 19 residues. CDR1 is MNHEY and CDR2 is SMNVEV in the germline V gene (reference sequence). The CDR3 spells CASSLKGTGGTNPSYEQYF. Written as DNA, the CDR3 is TGTGCCAGCAGTTTAAAAGGGACAGGGGGAACCAACCCGTCCTACGAGCAGTACTTC.

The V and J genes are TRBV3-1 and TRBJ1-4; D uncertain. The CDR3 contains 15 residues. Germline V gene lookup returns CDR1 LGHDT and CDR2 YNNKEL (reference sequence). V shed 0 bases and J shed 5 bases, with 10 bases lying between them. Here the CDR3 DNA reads TGTGCCAGCAGCCAAGAATTCGGCGAAAATGAAAAACTGTTTTTT. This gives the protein CASSQEFGENEKLFF.

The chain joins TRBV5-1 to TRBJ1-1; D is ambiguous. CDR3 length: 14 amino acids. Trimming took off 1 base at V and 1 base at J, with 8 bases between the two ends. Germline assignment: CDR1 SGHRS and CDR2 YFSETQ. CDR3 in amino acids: CASSLYGENTEAFF. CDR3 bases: TGCGCCAGCAGCTTGTACGGGGAGAACACTGAAGCTTTCTTT.

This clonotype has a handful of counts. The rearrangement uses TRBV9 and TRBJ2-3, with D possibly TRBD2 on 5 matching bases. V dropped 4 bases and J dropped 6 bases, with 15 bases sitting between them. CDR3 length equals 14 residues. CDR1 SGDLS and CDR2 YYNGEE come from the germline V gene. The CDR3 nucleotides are TGTGCCAGCAGCCTAAGTACTAGTCCTGATACGCAGTATTTT. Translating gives CASSLSTSPDTQYF.

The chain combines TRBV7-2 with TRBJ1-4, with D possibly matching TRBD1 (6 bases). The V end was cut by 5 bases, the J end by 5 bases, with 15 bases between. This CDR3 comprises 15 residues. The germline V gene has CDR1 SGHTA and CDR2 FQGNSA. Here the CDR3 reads CASSTPRGGNEKLFF. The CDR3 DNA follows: TGTGCCAGCAGCACACCCCGAGGGGGGAATGAAAAACTGTTTTTT.

In DNA, the CDR3 is TGTGCCAGCAGACTGACTAGCGGATACCAAGAGACCCAGTACTTC. Amino acids: CASRLTSGYQETQYF. This chain uses TRBV7-2 with TRBJ2-5; 9 nucleotides match TRBD2. CDR1 is SGHTA and CDR2 is FQGNSA in the germline V gene. The junction had 5 bases not matched to a gene; V was cut back by 6 bases and J by 0 bases. The CDR3 is 15 residues long.

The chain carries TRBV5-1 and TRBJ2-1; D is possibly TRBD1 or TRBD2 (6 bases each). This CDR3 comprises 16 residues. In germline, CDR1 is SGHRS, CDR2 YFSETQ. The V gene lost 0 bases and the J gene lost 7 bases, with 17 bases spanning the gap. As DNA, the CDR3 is TGCGCCAGCAGCTTGGCCCGTGGGGGCGGGACTAATGAGCAGTTCTTC. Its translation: CASSLARGGGTNEQFF.

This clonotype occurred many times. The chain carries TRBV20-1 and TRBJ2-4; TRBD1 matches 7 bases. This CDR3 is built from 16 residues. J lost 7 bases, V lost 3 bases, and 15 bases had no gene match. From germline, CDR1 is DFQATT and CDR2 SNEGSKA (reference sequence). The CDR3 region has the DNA TGCAGTGCTAGTGATGTCGGTGGCAGGGGGTGGAACATTCAGTACTTC. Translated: CSASDVGGRGWNIQYF.

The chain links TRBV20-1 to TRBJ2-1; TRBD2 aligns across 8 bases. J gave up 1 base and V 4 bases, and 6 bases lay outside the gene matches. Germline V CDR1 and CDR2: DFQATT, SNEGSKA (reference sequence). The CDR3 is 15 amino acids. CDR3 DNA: TGCAGTGCTAACCCACCTAGCGGGTCCTACAATGAGCAGTTCTTC. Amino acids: CSANPPSGSYNEQFF.

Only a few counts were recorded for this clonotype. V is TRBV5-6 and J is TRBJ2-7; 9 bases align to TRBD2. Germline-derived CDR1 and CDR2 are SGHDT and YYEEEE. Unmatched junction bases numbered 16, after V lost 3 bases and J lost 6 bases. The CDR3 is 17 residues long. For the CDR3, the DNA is TGTGCCAGCAGCTATCGGGAGTTGGTAGCGGGGGCCGGCGAGCAGTACGTC. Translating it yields CASSYRELVAGAGEQYV.

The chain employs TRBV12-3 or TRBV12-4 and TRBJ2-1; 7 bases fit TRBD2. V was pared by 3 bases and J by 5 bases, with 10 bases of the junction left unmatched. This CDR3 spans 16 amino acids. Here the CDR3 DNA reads TGTGCCAGCAGTTTTAATCCGGGACTACCTAACAATGAGCAGTTCTTC. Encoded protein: CASSFNPGLPNNEQFF.

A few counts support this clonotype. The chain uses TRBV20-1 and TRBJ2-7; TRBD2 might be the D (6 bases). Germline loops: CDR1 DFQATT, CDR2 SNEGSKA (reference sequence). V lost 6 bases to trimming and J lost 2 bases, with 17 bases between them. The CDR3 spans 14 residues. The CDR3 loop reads CSASSGTLTYEQYF. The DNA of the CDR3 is TGCAGTGCCTCCTCCGGGACTTTAACCTACGAGCAGTACTTC.

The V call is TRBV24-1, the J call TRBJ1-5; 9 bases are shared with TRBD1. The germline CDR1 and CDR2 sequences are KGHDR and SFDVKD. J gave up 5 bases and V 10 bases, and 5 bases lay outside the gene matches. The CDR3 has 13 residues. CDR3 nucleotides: TGTGCCACAGCGGGACAGGGTCATCAGCCCCAGCATTTT. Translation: CATAGQGHQPQHF.

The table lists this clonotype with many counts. CDR3 in DNA: TGTGCCAGCAGTTCGGGACTAGCGGGAGTCAATGAGCAGTTCTTC. This encodes CASSSGLAGVNEQFF. V is TRBV7-9 and J is TRBJ2-1; 14 nucleotides align to TRBD2. CDR1 and CDR2 from the germline V gene are SEHNR and FQNEAQ (reference sequence). The CDR3 totals 15 residues. The trim removed 6 bases at V and 6 bases at J, leaving 4 bases unmatched.

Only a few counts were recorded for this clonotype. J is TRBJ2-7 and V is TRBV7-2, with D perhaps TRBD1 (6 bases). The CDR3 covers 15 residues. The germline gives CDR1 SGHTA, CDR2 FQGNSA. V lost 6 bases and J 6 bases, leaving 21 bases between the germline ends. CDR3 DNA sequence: TGTGCCAGCAGTATATTACAGGGCACTGGAGGCGAGCAGTACTTC. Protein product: CASSILQGTGGEQYF. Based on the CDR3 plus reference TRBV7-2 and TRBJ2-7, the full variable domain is GAGVSQSPSNKVTEKGKDVELRCDPISGHTALYWYRQSLGQGLEFLIYFQGNSAPDKSGLPSDRFSAERTGGSVSTLTIQRTQQEDSAVYLCASSILQGTGGEQYFGPGTRLTVT.

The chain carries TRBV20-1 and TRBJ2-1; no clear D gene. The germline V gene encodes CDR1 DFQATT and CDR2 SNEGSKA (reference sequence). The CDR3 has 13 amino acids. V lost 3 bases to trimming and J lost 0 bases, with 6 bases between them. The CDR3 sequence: CSASVSSYNEQFF. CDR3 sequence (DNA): TGCAGTGCTAGTGTCAGCTCCTACAATGAGCAGTTCTTC.

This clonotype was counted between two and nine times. The CDR3 region has the DNA TGTGCCAGCAGCCTACAGGGTTGGAATCAGCCCCAGCATTTT. As protein: CASSLQGWNQPQHF. V usage is TRBV7-2 and J usage is TRBJ1-5; D is possibly TRBD1 (6 bases). Per germline, CDR1 SGHTA and CDR2 FQGNSA. Trimming left V 5 bases short and J 4 bases short, with 12 bases between. The CDR3 spans 14 residues.

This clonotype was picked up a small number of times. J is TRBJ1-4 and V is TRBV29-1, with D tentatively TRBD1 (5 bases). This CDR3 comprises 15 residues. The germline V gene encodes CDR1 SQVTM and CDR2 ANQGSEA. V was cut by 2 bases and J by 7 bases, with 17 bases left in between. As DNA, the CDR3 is TGCAGCGTTGAAAGGATCGGTGGGGCCGGTGAAAAACTGTTTTTT. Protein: CSVERIGGAGEKLFF.

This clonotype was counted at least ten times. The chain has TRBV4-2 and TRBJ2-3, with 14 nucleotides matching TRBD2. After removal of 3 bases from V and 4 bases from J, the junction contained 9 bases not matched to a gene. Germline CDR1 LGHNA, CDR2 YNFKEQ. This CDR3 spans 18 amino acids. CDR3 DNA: TGTGCCAGCAGCCAGACCTTCGCGGGACTAGCGGGAGCAGATACGCAGTATTTT. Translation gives CASSQTFAGLAGADTQYF.

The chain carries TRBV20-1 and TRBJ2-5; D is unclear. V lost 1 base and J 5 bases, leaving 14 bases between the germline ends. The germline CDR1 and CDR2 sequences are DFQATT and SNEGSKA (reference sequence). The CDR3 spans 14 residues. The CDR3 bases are TGCAGTGCTAGAGTGGGTAGGGTTCGGGAGACCCAGTACTTC. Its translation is CSARVGRVRETQYF.

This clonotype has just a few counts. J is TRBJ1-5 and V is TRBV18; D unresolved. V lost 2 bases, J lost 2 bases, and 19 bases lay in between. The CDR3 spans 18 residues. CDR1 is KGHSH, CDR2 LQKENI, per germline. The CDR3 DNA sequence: TGTGCCAGCTCACCAGAGCCGAGGACCTTGAGGGGCAATCAGCCCCAGCATTTT. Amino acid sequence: CASSPEPRTLRGNQPQHF.

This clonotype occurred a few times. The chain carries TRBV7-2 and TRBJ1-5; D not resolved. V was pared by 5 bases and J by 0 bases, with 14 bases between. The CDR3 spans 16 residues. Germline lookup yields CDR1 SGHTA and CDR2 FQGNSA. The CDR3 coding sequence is TGTGCCAGCAGCCGGGTGGGTGTGGGTAGCAATCAGCCCCAGCATTTT. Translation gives CASSRVGVGSNQPQHF. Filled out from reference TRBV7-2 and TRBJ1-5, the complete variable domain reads GAGVSQSPSNKVTEKGKDVELRCDPISGHTALYWYRQSLGQGLEFLIYFQGNSAPDKSGLPSDRFSAERTGGSVSTLTIQRTQQEDSAVYLCASSRVGVGSNQPQHFGDGTRLSIL.

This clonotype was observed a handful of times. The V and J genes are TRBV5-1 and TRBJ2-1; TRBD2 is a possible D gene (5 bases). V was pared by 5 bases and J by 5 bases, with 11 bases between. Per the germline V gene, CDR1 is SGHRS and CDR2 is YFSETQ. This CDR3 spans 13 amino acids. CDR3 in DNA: TGCGCCAGCAGGGACGGAGGACACAATGAGCAGTTCTTC. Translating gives CASRDGGHNEQFF.

CDR3 loop: CASSVGGVSYQETQYF. Here the CDR3 DNA reads TGTGCCAGCAGCGTAGGGGGCGTCTCGTACCAAGAGACCCAGTACTTC. The chain recombines TRBV9 with TRBJ2-5, with D perhaps TRBD1 (5 bases). Germline loops: CDR1 SGDLS, CDR2 YYNGEE. CDR3 length: 16 residues. Trimming pared 0 bases from V and 0 bases from J, leaving 12 bases between.

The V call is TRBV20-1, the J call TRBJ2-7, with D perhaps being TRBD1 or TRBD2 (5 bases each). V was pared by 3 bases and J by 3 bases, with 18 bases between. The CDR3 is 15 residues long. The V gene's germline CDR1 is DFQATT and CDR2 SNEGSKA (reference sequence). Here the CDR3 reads CSARDIRDGHYEQYF. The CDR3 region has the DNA TGCAGTGCTAGGGATATCCGGGACGGACACTACGAGCAGTACTTC.

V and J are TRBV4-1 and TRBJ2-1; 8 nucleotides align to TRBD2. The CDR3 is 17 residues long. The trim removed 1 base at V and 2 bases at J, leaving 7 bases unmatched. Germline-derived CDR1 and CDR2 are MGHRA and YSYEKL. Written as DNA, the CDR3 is TGCGCCAGCAGCCAAGGGAGCGGGAGAGGTACCTACAATGAGCAGTTCTTC. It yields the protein CASSQGSGRGTYNEQFF.

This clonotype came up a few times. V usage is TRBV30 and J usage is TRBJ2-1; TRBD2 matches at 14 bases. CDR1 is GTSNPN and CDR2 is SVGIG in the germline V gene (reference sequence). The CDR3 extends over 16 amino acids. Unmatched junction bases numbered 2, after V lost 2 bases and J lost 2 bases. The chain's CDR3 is CAWSRGLAGAYNEQFF. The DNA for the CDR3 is TGTGCCTGGAGTCGGGGACTAGCGGGAGCCTACAATGAGCAGTTCTTC.